This T cell receptor (beta chain) was observed in a study of blood T cell repertoires in COVID-19. Looking at the study overall: Researchers got acute and convalescent COVID-19 samples from the United States, Italy and Spain. Sources were T cells, B-cell-depleted T cells, or PBMCs; the material itself was cDNA or gDNA.

In the original workflow: For nucleated cells, counts were estimated from reference gene primer amplification. TCRdb's copy holds only in-frame clones and misses some; the assay was immunoSEQ multiplex PCR. V, J and clone size are taken as reported in that table, and D and trimming were inferred from the DNA itself. The sample has some 89,000 clones; roughly 72% are singletons. Germline-derived CDR1 and CDR2 are KGHDR and SFDVKD. This CDR3 comprises 16 residues. V was pared by 4 bases and J by 5 bases, with 10 bases of the junction left unmatched. The chain is built from TRBV24-1 and TRBJ1-5; 7 nucleotides agree with TRBD1. Sequenced: peripheral blood. This clonotype was sampled from a man between 70 and 80 years old with acute or convalescent COVID-19. The CDR3 sequence is CATSDLTGEVDQPQHF. The CDR3, as DNA: TGTGCCACCAGTGACTTAACAGGGGAGGTAGATCAGCCCCAGCATTTT.